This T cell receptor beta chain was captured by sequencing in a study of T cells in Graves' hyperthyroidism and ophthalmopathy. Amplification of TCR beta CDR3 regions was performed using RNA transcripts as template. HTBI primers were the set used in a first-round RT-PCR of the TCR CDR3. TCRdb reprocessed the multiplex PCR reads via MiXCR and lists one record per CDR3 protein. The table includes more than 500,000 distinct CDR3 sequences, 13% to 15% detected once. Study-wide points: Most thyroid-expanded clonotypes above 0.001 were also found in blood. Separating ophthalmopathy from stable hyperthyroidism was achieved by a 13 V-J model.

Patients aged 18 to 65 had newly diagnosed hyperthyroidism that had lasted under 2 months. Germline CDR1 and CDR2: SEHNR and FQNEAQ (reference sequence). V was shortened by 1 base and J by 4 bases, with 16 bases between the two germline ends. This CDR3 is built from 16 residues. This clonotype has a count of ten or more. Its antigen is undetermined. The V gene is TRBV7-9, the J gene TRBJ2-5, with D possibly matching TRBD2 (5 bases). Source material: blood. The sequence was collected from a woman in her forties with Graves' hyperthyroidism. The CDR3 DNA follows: TGTGCCAGCAGCTTAGGTAGCGACACGCCAAGAGAGACCCAGTACTTC. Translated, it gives CASSLGSDTPRETQYF.